A selection of T cell receptor beta chains follows, all from one sample in a study of blood T cell repertoires in COVID-19. TCRdb's copy holds only in-frame clones and misses some; the assay was immunoSEQ multiplex PCR. Among 80,000 or so clones listed, roughly nine tenths were seen once. Sequenced: peripheral blood. These receptors came from a woman aged 55-70 years with acute or convalescent COVID-19. Both conserved end residues are part of each CDR3. D genes are given only for firm matches. Some rows mark clone size as missing; the rest say once, few, many or name a class of expanded clone.

NA NA TRBJ1-6 TRBV5-4 TGTGCCAGCAGCTTGGATACCGGGAGCTCCTATAATTCACCCCTCCACTTT CASSLDTGSSYNSPLHF
NA NA TRBJ2-7 TRBV7-2 TGTGCCAGCAGCCTATGGGGTGCCTCAACGGGGGAGCAGTACTTC CASSLWGASTGEQYF
NA TRBD1 TRBJ1-2 TRBV4-2 TGTGCCAGCAGCCAAGAAGGGGGCAGGGGGCACGGTGGCTACACCTTC CASSQEGGRGHGGYTF
NA TRBD1 TRBJ1-5 TRBV7-8 TGTGCCAGCAGCCCCCGGGACAGAAGCTATAGCAATCAGCCCCAGCATTTT CASSPRDRSYSNQPQHF
NA NA TRBJ1-5 TRBV7-6 TGTGCCAGCAGCTTAGGCGGGGGGCTCATGCAGCCCCAGCATTTT CASSLGGGLMQPQHF
few NA TRBJ2-3 TRBV7-3 TGTGCCAGCAGCTTGAATGGCAGGGCCCCAGATACGCAGTATTTT CASSLNGRAPDTQYF
NA TRBD1 TRBJ1-1 TRBV6-5 TGTGCCAGCAGTTCGGGACAGGGCCACACTGAAGCTTTCTTT CASSSGQGHTEAFF
NA TRBD1 TRBJ2-7 TRBV6-4 TGTGCCAGCGGGGACAGGGGGCATTTCGAGCAGTACTTC CASGDRGHFEQYF
NA TRBD1 TRBJ1-1 TRBV7-3 TGTGCCAGCAGCGAACAGGGGGGTACTGAAGCTTTCTTT CASSEQGGTEAFF
NA NA TRBJ1-2 TRBV6-5 TGTGCCAGCAGGGCGGGGAGAGGGTATGGCTACACCTTC CASRAGRGYGYTF
once TRBD2 TRBJ2-5 TRBV3-1/TRBV3-2 TGTGCCAGCCCCCTAGCGGGGGGGGCCAACCCTGAGTTGTACCAAGAGACCCAGTACTTC CASPLAGGANPELYQETQYF
once NA TRBJ2-2 TRBV30 TGTGCCTGGAGTGGTTTTACATCGAACACCGGGGAGCTGTTTTTT CAWSGFTSNTGELFF
NA NA TRBJ2-3 TRBV2 TGTGCCAGCAGTGGTAGACTAGTTGGAGATACGCAGTATTTT CASSGRLVGDTQYF
NA TRBD1 TRBJ2-7 TRBV28 TGTGCCAGCAGTCGACAGGGCTACGAGCAGTACTTC CASSRQGYEQYF
NA NA TRBJ2-2 TRBV29-1 TGCAGCGTGAGGGCCGTCCGGGACACCGGGGAGCTGTTTTTT CSVRAVRDTGELFF